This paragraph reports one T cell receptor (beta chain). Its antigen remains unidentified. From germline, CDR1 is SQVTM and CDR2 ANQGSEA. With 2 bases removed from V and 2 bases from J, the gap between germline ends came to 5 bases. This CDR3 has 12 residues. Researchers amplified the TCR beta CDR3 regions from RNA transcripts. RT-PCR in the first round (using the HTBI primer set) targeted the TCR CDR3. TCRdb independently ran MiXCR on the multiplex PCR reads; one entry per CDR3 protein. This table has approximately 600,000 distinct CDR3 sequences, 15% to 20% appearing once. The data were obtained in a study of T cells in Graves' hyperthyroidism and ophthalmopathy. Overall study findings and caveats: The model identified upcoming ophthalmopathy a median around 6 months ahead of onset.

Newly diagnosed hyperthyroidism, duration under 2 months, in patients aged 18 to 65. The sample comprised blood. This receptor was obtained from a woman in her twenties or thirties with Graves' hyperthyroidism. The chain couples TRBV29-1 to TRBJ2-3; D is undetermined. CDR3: CSVEPLTDTQYF. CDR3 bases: TGCAGCGTTGAACCCCTCACAGATACGCAGTATTTT.